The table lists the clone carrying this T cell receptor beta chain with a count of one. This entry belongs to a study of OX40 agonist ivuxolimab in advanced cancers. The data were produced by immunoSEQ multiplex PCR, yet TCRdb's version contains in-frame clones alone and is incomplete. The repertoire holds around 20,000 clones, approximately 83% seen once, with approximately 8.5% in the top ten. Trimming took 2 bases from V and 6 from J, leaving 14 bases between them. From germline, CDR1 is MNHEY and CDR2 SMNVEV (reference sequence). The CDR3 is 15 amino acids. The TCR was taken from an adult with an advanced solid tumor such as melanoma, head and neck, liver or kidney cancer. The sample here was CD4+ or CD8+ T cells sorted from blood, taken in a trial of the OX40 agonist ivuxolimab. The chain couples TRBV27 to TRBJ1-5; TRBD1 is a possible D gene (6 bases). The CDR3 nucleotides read TGTGCCAGCAGTTTAGGGGCAGGGGTTGGTCAGCCCCAGCATTTT. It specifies CASSLGAGVGQPQHF.